This T cell receptor beta chain stems from a study of technical replicates of blood from a handful of donors. The V and J ends lost 2 bases and 3 bases respectively, with 12 bases between them. Germline CDR1 and CDR2: SGHRS and YFSETQ. The CDR3 runs to 15 residues. Clones were sequenced by immunoSEQ multiplex PCR, and TCRdb holds only the in-frame ones, with some missing. The repertoire consists of some 60,000 clones, with about 86% occurring once and the leading ten covering 4% to 6.5%. This chain joins TRBV5-1 and TRBJ1-3, with D possibly being TRBD1 (6 bases). This clonotype was sampled from a human donor in good health. Some clones in this sample may be carry-over from other donors' samples. Specimen: PBMCs. CDR3 nucleotides: TGCGCCAGCAGCTTAACACAGGGCGGTGGAAACACCATATATTTT. Translation gives CASSLTQGGGNTIYF.